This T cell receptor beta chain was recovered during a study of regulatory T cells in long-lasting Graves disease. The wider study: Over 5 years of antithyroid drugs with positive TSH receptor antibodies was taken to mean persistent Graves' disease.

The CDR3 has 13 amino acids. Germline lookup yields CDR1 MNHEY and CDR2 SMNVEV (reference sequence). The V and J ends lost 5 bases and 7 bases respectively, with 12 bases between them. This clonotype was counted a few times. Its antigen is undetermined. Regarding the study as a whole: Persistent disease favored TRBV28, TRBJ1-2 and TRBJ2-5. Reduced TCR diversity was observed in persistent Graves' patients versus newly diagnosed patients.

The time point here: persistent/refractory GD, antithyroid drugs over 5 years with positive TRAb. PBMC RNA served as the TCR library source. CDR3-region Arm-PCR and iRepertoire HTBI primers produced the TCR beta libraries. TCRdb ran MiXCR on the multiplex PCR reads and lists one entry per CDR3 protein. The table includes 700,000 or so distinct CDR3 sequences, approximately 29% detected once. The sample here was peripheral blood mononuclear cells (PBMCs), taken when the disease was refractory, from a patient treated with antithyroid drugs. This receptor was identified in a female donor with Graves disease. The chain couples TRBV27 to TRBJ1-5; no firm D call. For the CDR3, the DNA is TGTGCCAGCAGTAGTACCCTGTGGCAGCCCCAGCATTTT. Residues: CASSSTLWQPQHF.